Below, 20 T cell receptor beta chains from the same sample are listed, as sequenced in a study of T cell responses to AZD1222 COVID-19 vaccine. TCRdb's copy holds only in-frame clones and misses some; the assay was immunoSEQ multiplex PCR. This sample has fewer than 200,000 clones; roughly nine tenths occur once, and the top ten carry 1.5% to 2%. The material sequenced was peripheral blood, taken 28 days after the second AZD1222 dose. These receptors came from an adult who received the AZD1222 COVID-19 vaccine.

The chain employs TRBV7-3 and TRBJ1-1; D is undetermined. With 5 bases removed from V and 4 bases from J, the gap between germline ends came to 11 bases. The CDR3 totals 13 residues. Per the germline V gene, CDR1 is SGHTA and CDR2 is FQGTGA. The DNA of the CDR3 is TGTGCCAGCAGCCCGGGCGGAAGCACTGAAGCTTTCTTT. Translated, it gives CASSPGGSTEAFF.

The J gene is TRBJ2-1, the V gene TRBV18; the D gene is possibly TRBD1 (6 bases). The CDR3 is 15 amino acids. Germline V gene lookup returns CDR1 KGHSH and CDR2 LQKENI. V gave up 2 bases and J gave up 8 bases, with 16 bases separating them. CDR3 bases: TGTGCCAGCTCACCAACTAGGGGGAAGGTAGATGAGCAGTTCTTC. Residues: CASSPTRGKVDEQFF.

To note about this clone: Other nucleotide sequences from this sample produce the same CDR3. This rearrangement joins TRBV12-3 or TRBV12-4 to TRBJ1-2; no reliable D call. Trimming left V 8 bases short and J 2 bases short, with 12 bases between. The CDR3 runs to 13 residues. The DNA of the CDR3 is TGTGCCAGCTCCCGAGGACCAAACTATGGCTACACCTTC. This gives the protein CASSRGPNYGYTF.

The genes are TRBV11-3 and TRBJ1-5; D gene unclear. Per germline, CDR1 SGHNT and CDR2 YENEEA. CDR3 length equals 19 residues. Trimming removed 0 bases at V and 4 bases at J, with 22 bases between. In DNA form, the CDR3 reads TGTGCCAGCAGCTTAGATATGCAAGGACTATCAGGTAGGAATCAGCCCCAGCATTTT. Translating gives CASSLDMQGLSGRNQPQHF.

The rearrangement joins TRBV7-8 to TRBJ2-2, with D possibly being TRBD2 (6 bases). Between the trimmed V and J ends, which lost 1 base and 6 bases, there was a span of 18 bases. Per the germline V gene, CDR1 is SGHVS and CDR2 is FQNEAQ. The CDR3 length is 17 residues. In nucleotides, the CDR3 is TGTGCCAGCAGCTTAGAGTCTGGTGGGAGGATGTCCGGGGAGCTGTTTTTT. This gives the protein CASSLESGGRMSGELFF. Drawing the rest from reference TRBV7-8 and TRBJ2-2, the complete variable domain is GAGVSQSPRYKVAKRGQDVALRCDPISGHVSLFWYQQALGQGPEFLTYFQNEAQLDKSGLPSDRFFAERPEGSVSTLKIQRTQQEDSAVYLCASSLESGGRMSGELFFGEGSRLTVL.

This clone has just one count. V usage is TRBV6-5 and J usage is TRBJ2-5, with 7 bases lining up with TRBD2. The junction had 6 bases not matched to a gene; V was cut back by 6 bases and J by 2 bases. The germline CDR1 and CDR2 sequences are MNHEY and SVGAGI. This CDR3 comprises 14 residues. CDR3 in amino acids: CASRVGAGQETQYF. As DNA, the CDR3 is TGTGCCAGCAGGGTCGGAGCGGGGCAAGAGACCCAGTACTTC.

The genes are TRBV6-5 and TRBJ1-5; the D is unclear. Germline V gives CDR1 MNHEY, CDR2 SVGAGI. V lost 8 bases, J lost 0 bases, and 11 bases lay in between. The length of the CDR3 is 14 residues. The CDR3 loop reads CASRTEISNQPQHF. CDR3 DNA sequence: TGTGCCAGCCGGACCGAGATTAGCAATCAGCCCCAGCATTTT.

The chain is built from TRBV27 and TRBJ1-6, with a tentative D call TRBD1 (5 bases). V lost 6 bases, J lost 9 bases, and 12 bases lay in between. CDR1 and CDR2 (germline): MNHEY, SMNVEV (reference sequence). The CDR3 is 13 amino acids. The CDR3 sequence: CASSLRDFSPLHF. The CDR3 DNA reads as TGTGCCAGCAGCCTGCGGGACTTTTCACCCCTCCACTTT.

The chain carries TRBV5-1 and TRBJ1-2; no clear D. The germline V gene encodes CDR1 SGHRS and CDR2 YFSETQ. Trimming left V 2 bases short and J 3 bases short, with 11 bases between. The CDR3 is 14 amino acids. The CDR3: CASSFAFPDYGYTF. CDR3 coding DNA: TGCGCCAGCAGCTTTGCATTCCCGGACTATGGCTACACCTTC. The variable domain in full, with the rest retrieved from reference TRBV5-1 and TRBJ1-2, is KAGVTQTPRYLIKTRGQQVTLSCSPISGHRSVSWYQQTPGQGLQFLFEYFSETQRNKGNFPGRFSGRQFSNSRSEMNVSTLELGDSALYLCASSFAFPDYGYTFGSGTRLTVV.

This rearrangement joins TRBV6-5 to TRBJ2-7; 7 nucleotides match TRBD1. V shed 6 bases and J 5 bases; nucleotides not matched to a gene: 13. CDR1 MNHEY and CDR2 SVGAGI come from the germline V gene. The CDR3 has 15 amino acids. The CDR3 is CASRPTGVMLHEQYF. The DNA for the CDR3 is TGTGCCAGCAGGCCAACAGGGGTTATGCTACACGAGCAGTACTTC.

As regards this clone: This same CDR3 is encoded by further DNA sequences in the sample. The chain combines TRBV7-9 with TRBJ2-7; D is unclear. Trimming took 4 bases from V and 3 from J, leaving 4 bases between them. The CDR3 has 11 amino acids. Germline-derived CDR1 and CDR2 are SEHNR and FQNEAQ (reference sequence). The CDR3 sequence: CASSSLYEQYF. For the CDR3, the DNA is TGTGCCAGCAGCTCCCTCTACGAGCAGTACTTC.

The rearrangement uses TRBV3-1 (or the pseudogene TRBV3-2) and TRBJ2-7; 8 bases agree with TRBD1. V shed 1 base and J 3 bases; nucleotides not matched to a gene: 2. The CDR3 consists of 14 residues. Germline-derived CDR1 and CDR2 are LGHDT and YNNKEL (reference sequence). The chain's CDR3 is CASSQGTGRYEQYF. The CDR3 nucleotides read TGTGCCAGCAGCCAAGGGACAGGGCGCTACGAGCAGTACTTC.

The CDR3 DNA is TGTGCCAGCAGCAAAGTTCCCGGCGAACCTAACTATGGCTACACCTTC. It specifies CASSKVPGEPNYGYTF. The J gene is TRBJ1-2, the V gene TRBV21-1. TRBV21-1 is designated a pseudogene. This CDR3 contains 16 residues.

J is TRBJ1-2 and V is TRBV11-2, with 12 bases aligning to TRBD1. This CDR3 contains 14 residues. Per germline, CDR1 SGHAT and CDR2 FQNNGV. Unmatched junction bases numbered 2, after V lost 6 bases and J lost 3 bases. CDR3 DNA sequence: TGTGCCAGCAGGGGACAGGGGGCATACTATGGCTACACCTTC. It codes for CASRGQGAYYGYTF.

The chain combines TRBV5-1 with TRBJ2-1, with 11 nucleotides matching TRBD2. J lost 0 bases, V lost 5 bases, and 4 bases had no gene match. The CDR3 loop spans 16 amino acids. Germline assignment: CDR1 SGHRS and CDR2 YFSETQ. This CDR3 reads CASRATSGVSYNEQFF. As DNA, the CDR3 is TGCGCCAGCAGGGCGACTAGCGGGGTCTCCTACAATGAGCAGTTCTTC.

The chain has TRBV10-3 and TRBJ2-2; D is unclear. This CDR3 comprises 14 residues. Germline loops: CDR1 ENHRY, CDR2 SYGVKD. The V end lost 3 bases, the J end lost 0 bases, and 5 bases lay between the germline ends. The CDR3: CAISDSPNTGELFF. The CDR3 nucleotides are TGTGCCATCAGTGACAGCCCGAACACCGGGGAGCTGTTTTTT.

The chain links TRBV18 to TRBJ1-5; D unresolved. Germline V CDR1 and CDR2: KGHSH, LQKENI. The length of the CDR3 is 13 residues. V lost 5 bases and J 7 bases, leaving 12 bases between the germline ends. For the CDR3, the DNA is TGTGCCAGCTCATCGGGCCAGAGCCAGCCCCAGCATTTT. As protein: CASSSGQSQPQHF.

The sample holds one count of this clone. This chain uses TRBV27 with TRBJ2-7; 15 nucleotides line up with TRBD2. The J segment lost 2 bases and the V segment lost 5 bases, leaving 4 bases of the junction unmatched. The CDR3 consists of 16 residues. Germline V gene sequence: CDR1 MNHEY, CDR2 SMNVEV (reference sequence). The CDR3 bases are TGTGCCAGCAGTGACGGGACTAGCGGGAGGACCTACGAGCAGTACTTC. It is translated as CASSDGTSGRTYEQYF.

This CDR3 is CASSQGANQPQHF. DNA for the CDR3: TGTGCCAGTAGCCAAGGGGCAAATCAGCCCCAGCATTTT. The gene calls are TRBV19 and TRBJ1-5; possible D gene TRBD1, 5 bases. This CDR3 has 13 residues. The germline CDR1 and CDR2 sequences are LNHDA and SQIVND (reference sequence). V shed 6 bases and J shed 4 bases, with 10 bases lying between them.

The chain has TRBV19 and TRBJ2-7; 9 bases fit TRBD1. Germline V gives CDR1 LNHDA, CDR2 SQIVND (reference sequence). There are 19 residues in the CDR3. V was pared by 2 bases and J by 4 bases, with 18 bases of the junction left unmatched. The CDR3, as DNA: TGTGCCAGTAGTATAAGCGGCCCCCCGGGACAGGGTAAGGAGTACGAGCAGTACTTC. Translated, it gives CASSISGPPGQGKEYEQYF.